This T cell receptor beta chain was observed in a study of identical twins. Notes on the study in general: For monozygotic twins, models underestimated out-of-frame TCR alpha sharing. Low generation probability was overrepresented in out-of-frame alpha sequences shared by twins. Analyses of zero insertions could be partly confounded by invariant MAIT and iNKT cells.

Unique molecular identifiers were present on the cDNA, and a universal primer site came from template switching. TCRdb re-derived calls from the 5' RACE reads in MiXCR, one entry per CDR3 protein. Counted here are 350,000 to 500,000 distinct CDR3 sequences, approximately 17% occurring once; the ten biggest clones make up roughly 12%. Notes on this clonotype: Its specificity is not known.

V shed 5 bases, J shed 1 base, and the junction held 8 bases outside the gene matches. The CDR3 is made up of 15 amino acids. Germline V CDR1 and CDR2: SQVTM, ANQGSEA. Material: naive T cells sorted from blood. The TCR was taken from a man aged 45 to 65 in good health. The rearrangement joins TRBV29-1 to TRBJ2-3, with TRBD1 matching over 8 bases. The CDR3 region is CSVSETGVGTDTQYF. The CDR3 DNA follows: TGCAGCGTTTCAGAGACAGGGGTGGGCACAGATACGCAGTATTTT.